This T cell receptor (beta chain) was captured by sequencing in a study of molecular identifiers for immune sequencing clone quantification (dated by TCRdb to the late 2010s). Turning to the overall study: For a replicate experiment, the RNA from either about 20,000 or 100,000 naive CD8 T cells was divided into five aliquots, and four of those aliquots went on to sequencing. This methods study used CD8 T cells to benchmark TCR RNA copy counting and molecular-identifier clustering-based TCR repertoire sequencing (MIDCIRS). The paper as a whole reports these results and caveats: Highly expanded clone sizes could be underestimated because identical TCR molecules may share a barcode. Spiked-in Jurkat TCR RNA (around nine copies' worth), which is not part of the donor repertoire, was contained in the naive libraries. A single cell's worth of spiked-in Jurkat TCR RNA was reported detectable even among 750,000 to 1,000,000 naive CD8 T cells. Clones above 20 RNA copies held over 97% of molecules in CMV-specific effector cells but under 1% in naive cells. When barcode sub-clustering was left out, chimeric consensus sequences inflated TCR diversity, with chimeras reaching as high as 47%. About 2.9 recovered TCR RNA copies per cell were obtained by modeling, versus approximately 10 by digital PCR, implying a capture efficiency of about 30%.

This clonotype was detected ten times or more. The antigen it recognizes is unknown. One base away there is no much larger clone; base qualities are not given. The method was PCR. Data came from an Illumina HiSeq 4000. Bulk TCR libraries were prepared as previously described, using TCR primers listed in Table S5. The Qiagen AllPrep DNA/RNA kit was used to purify total RNA. Reads from multiple sequencing runs of the same library were pooled before analysis. In the paper's pipeline: Reads were retained only if an exact TCR constant sequence was present, and the retained reads were trimmed to 150 nt and grouped according to their 12-nt molecular barcodes. Reads in each barcode group were sub-clustered using a 15% Levenshtein threshold, and a quality-weighted consensus sequence was built for each RNA molecule. Non-functional sequences were filtered out, along with any lower-count sequence sitting one edit away from another sequence. Based on fitting two negative binomial distributions, any barcode sub-cluster with under 20% of the maximum read count was discarded. The public reads were reprocessed in TCRdb via fastp at Q25 and MiXCR, keeping in-frame beta chains. Merged by CDR3 protein, the rows form single entries marked with the most common genes and DNA. Here the V and J calls rest on TCRdb's processing, not on the authors' analysis. Present in this sample are 490,000 or so distinct CDR3 sequences, about a fifth of which were seen just once. The leading ten clones occupy about 0.84% of the sample.

Libraries of naive CD8 T cells were built from approximately 20,000 to 980,000 sorted cells, with 10%, 30% or 50% of the purified RNA used. Naive CD8 T cells were FACS-sorted as CD8+CD4-CCR7+CD45RA+ on a BD FACSAria II into RLT Plus buffer. Detection sensitivity was tested by spiking Jurkat RNA equal to some 10 TCR copies' worth into samples containing roughly 17,000-1,100,000 naive CD8 T cells. Enrichment of CD8 T cells was performed with RosetteSep CD8+ T Cell Enrichment Cocktail and Ficoll-Paque, after which ACK red cell lysis was carried out. Sequencing was done on a sample of naive CD8+ T cells from blood, with Jurkat cell RNA spiked in. The cell subset or site label, as the study defines it: FACS-sorted CD8+CD4-CCR7+CD45RA+ naive T cells. The receptor was isolated from a human donor in good health. Some libraries in this study had Jurkat cell RNA spiked in.

The CDR3 sequence is CASSSSPGTVAYEQYF. The base sequence is TGTGCCAGCAGTTCCAGTCCCGGGACAGTCGCCTACGAGCAGTACTTC. The V gene is TRBV28 and the J gene is TRBJ2-7; 7 nucleotides in the junction match TRBD1. For CDR1 and CDR2, the germline V gene lists MDHEN and SYDVKM. From cysteine to phenylalanine, the CDR3 is 16 amino acids long. This entry keeps only the CDR3 DNA: 48 bases, framed from base 1. The germline V and J ends show losses of 4 bases and 2 bases respectively, and no gene match explains 11 bases of the junction.